This entry is about one T cell receptor beta chain. The V segment lost 4 bases and the J segment 2 bases; nucleotides outside the gene matches: 7. Germline V CDR1 and CDR2: ENHRY, SYGVKD. CDR3 length: 16 amino acids. Documented time point: patch test 1, 2 weeks after DPC sensitization. Treatment specified: therapeutic diphenylcyclopropenone sensitization with weekly scalp DPC. TCRdb independently ran MiXCR on the RACE reads; one entry per CDR3 protein. Of over 75,000 distinct CDR3 sequences listed, about 8% are singletons. These data originate in a study of human T cells and chemical hapten exposure. V and J are TRBV10-3 and TRBJ2-5; 10 nucleotides line up with TRBD2. Sequenced material: whole blood, taken in connection with sensitization to the hapten diphenylcyclopropenone (DPC). The TCR comes from a woman under 40 with alopecia areata. Some clones in this sample may be carry-over from other donors' samples. CDR3 protein: CAISGASGGAQETQYF. In nucleotides, the CDR3 is TGTGCCATCAGTGGGGCTAGCGGGGGTGCACAAGAGACCCAGTACTTC.